The text below deals with one T cell receptor beta chain. The antigen is not known. The CDR3 length is 14 residues. Germline V gene data show CDR1 as MGHRA and CDR2 as YSYEKL. With 3 bases clipped from V and 8 bases from J, the junction kept 6 bases outside the gene matches. The data originate from a study of T-cell memory formation after mild COVID-19. Study-wide points: Certain responding clones were present in pre-infection memory, suggesting participation of cross-reactive memory.

Each CDR3 protein is one row after TCRdb ran MiXCR on the 5' RACE reads. The data hold about 130,000 distinct CDR3 sequences, with roughly 6.2% observed a single time. The source of this sequence is an adult woman who had mild COVID-19 (a few samples of this study predate the infection). Cell type and time point are not known. This chain links TRBV4-1 with TRBJ1-1; TRBD1 agrees at 10 bases. Sequenced material: PBMCs or a T cell subset sorted from them (not recorded which). For the CDR3, the DNA is TGCGCCAGCAGCCACCCGGACAGGGGGGAAGAAGCTTTCTTT. The encoded protein is CASSHPDRGEEAFF.